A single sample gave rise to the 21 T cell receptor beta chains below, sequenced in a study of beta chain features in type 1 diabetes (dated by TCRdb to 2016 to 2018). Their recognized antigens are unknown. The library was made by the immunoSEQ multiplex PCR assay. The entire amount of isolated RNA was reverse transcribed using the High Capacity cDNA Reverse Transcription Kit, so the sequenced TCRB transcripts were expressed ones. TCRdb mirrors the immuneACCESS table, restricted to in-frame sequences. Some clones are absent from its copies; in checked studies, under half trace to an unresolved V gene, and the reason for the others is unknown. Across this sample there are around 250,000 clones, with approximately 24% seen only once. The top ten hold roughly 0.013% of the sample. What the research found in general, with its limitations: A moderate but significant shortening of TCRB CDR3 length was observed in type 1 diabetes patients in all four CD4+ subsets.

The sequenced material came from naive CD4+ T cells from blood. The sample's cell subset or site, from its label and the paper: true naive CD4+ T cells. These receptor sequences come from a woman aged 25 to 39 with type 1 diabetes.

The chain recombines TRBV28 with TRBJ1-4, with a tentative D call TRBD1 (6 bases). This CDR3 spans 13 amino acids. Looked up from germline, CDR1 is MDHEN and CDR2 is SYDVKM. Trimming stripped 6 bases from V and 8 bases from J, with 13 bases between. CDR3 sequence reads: CASRKGVGEKLFF. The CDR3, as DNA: TGTGCCAGCAGGAAGGGGGTAGGGGAAAAACTGTTTTTT.

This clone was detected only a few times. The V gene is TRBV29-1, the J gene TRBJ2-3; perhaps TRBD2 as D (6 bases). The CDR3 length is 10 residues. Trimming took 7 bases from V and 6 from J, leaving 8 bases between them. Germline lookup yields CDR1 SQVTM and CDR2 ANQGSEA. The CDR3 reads CSGSGDTQYF. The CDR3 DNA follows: TGCAGCGGCAGCGGGGATACGCAGTATTTT.

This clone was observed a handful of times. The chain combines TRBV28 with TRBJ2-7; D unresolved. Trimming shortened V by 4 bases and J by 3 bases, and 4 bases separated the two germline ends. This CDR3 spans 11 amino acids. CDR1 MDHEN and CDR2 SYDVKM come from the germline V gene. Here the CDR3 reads CASSSYYEQYF. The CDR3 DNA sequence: TGTGCCAGCAGTTCCTACTACGAGCAGTACTTC.

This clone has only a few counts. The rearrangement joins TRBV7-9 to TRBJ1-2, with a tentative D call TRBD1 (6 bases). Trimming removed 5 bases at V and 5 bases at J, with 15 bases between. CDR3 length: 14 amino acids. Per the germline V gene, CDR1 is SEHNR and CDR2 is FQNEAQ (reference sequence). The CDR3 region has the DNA TGTGCCAGCAGCCTGACAGGTGACCTTTATGGCTACACCTTC. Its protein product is CASSLTGDLYGYTF.

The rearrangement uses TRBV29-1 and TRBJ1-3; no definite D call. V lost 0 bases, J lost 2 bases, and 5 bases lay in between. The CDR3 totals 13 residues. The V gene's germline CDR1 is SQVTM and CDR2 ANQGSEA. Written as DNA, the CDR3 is TGCAGCGTTGAAGAGGCAGCTGGAAACACCATATATTTT. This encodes CSVEEAAGNTIYF.

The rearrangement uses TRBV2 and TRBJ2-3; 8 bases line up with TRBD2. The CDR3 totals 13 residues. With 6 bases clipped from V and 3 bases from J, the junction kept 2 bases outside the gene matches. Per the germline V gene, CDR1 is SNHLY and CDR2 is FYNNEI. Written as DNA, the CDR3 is TGTGCCAGCAGGGCGGGAGGAACAGATACGCAGTATTTT. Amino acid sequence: CASRAGGTDTQYF.

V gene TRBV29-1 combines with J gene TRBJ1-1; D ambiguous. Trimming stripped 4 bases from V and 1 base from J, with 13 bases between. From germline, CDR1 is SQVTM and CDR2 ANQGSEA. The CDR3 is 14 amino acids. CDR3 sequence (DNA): TGCAGCGTTGCCCCCCAGGATACGAACACTGAAGCTTTCTTT. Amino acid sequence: CSVAPQDTNTEAFF.

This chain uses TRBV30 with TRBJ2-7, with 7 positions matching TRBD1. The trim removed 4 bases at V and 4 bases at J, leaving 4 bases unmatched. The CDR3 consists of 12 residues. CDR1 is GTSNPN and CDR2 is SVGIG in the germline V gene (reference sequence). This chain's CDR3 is CAWKQGPYEQYF. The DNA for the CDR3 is TGTGCCTGGAAACAGGGGCCGTACGAGCAGTACTTC.

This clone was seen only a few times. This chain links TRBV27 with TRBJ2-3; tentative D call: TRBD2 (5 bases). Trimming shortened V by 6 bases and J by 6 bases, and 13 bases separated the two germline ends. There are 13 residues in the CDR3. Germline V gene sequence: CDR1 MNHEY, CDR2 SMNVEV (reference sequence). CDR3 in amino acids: CASRKLGLDTQYF. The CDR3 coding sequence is TGTGCCAGCAGAAAACTAGGACTTGATACGCAGTATTTT.

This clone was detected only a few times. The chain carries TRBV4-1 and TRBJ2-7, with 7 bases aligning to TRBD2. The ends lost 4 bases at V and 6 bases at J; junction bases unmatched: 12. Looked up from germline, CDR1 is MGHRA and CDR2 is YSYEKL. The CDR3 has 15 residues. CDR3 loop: CASSRGAGLRVEQYF. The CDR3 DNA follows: TGCGCCAGCAGCCGCGGAGCGGGGTTGAGGGTCGAGCAGTACTTC.

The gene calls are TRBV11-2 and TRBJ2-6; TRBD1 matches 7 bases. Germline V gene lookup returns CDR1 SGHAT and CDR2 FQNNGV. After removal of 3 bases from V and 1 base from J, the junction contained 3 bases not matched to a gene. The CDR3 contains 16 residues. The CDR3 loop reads CASSFLRGSGANVLTF. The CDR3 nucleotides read TGTGCCAGCAGCTTCCTCAGGGGGTCTGGGGCCAACGTCCTGACTTTC. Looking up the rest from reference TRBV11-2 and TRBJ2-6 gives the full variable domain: EAGVAQSPRYKIIEKRQSVAFWCNPISGHATLYWYQQILGQGPKLLIQFQNNGVVDDSQLPKDRFSAERLKGVDSTLKIQPAKLEDSAVYLCASSFLRGSGANVLTFGAGSRLTVL.

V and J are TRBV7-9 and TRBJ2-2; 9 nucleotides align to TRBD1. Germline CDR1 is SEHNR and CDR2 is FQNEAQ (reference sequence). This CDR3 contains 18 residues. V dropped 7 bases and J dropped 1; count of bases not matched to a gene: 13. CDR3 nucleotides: TGTGCCAGCAACCCCCTAAGACCGGGACAGGGGAACACCGGGGAGCTGTTTTTT. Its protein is CASNPLRPGQGNTGELFF.

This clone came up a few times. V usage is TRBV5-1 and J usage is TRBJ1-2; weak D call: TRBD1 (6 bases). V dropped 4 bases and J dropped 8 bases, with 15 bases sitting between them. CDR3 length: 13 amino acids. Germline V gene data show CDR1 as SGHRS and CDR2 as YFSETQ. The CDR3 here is CASSPGQLEGYTF. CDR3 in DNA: TGCGCCAGCAGCCCTGGACAGCTGGAGGGCTACACCTTC.

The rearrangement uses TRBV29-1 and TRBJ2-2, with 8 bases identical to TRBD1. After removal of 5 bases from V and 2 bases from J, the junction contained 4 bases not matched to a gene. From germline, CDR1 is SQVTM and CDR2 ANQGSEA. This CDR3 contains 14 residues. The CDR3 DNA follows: TGCAGCGTTTGGACAGGGTTAAACACCGGGGAGCTGTTTTTT. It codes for CSVWTGLNTGELFF.

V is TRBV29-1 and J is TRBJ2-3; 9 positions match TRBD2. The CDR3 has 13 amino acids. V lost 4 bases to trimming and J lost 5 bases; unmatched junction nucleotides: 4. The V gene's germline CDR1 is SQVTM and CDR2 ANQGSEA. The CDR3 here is CSVVAGAGDTQYF. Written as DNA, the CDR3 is TGCAGCGTTGTAGCGGGAGCGGGAGATACGCAGTATTTT.

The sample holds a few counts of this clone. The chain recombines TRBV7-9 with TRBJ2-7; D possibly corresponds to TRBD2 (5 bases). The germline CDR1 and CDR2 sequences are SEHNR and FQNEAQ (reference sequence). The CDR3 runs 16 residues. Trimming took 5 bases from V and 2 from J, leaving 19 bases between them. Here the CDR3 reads CASSPSGIEVTYEQYF. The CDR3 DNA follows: TGTGCCAGCAGCCCCTCCGGGATTGAAGTCACCTACGAGCAGTACTTC.

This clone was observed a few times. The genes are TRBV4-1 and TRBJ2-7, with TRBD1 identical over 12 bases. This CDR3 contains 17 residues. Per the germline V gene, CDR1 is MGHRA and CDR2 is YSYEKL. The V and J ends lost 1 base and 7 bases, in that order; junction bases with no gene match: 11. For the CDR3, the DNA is TGCGCCAGCAGCCAAGTGTCCCGGGACAGGGGGCAGCGGGAGCAGTACTTC. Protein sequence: CASSQVSRDRGQREQYF.

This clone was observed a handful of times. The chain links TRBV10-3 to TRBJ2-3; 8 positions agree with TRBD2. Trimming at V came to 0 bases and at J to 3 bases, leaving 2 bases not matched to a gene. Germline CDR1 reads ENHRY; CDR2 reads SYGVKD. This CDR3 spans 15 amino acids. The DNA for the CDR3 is TGTGCCATCAGTGAGTCGGGGACTAGAACAGATACGCAGTATTTT. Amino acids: CAISESGTRTDTQYF.

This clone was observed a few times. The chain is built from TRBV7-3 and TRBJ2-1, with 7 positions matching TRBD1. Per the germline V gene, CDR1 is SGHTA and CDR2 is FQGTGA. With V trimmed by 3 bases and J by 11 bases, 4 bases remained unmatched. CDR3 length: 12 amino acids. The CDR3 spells CASSFGTAQQFF. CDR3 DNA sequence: TGTGCCAGCAGCTTCGGGACAGCCCAGCAGTTCTTC.

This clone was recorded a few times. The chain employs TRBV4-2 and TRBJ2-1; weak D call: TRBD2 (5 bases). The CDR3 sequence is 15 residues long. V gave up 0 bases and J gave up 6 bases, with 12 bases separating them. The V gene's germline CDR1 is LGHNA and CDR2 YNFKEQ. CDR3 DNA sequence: TGTGCCAGCAGCCAAGATATCCTAGCCCGCAATGAGCAGTTCTTC. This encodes CASSQDILARNEQFF.

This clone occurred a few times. The CDR3 sequence is CAWGRGYGEQYF. CDR3 in DNA: TGTGCCTGGGGCCGGGGTTACGGCGAGCAGTACTTC. The chain carries TRBV30 and TRBJ2-7; a weak D match, TRBD2 (5 bases). This CDR3 has 12 residues. Looked up from germline, CDR1 is GTSNPN and CDR2 is SVGIG (reference sequence). V was clipped by 5 bases and J by 6 bases, with 14 bases between them.